This TCR beta chain was obtained from a study of blood T cell repertoires in COVID-19. Turning to the study itself: From the United States, Italy and Spain came samples of acute and convalescent COVID-19. The analysed material was cDNA or gDNA that came from T cells, B-cell-depleted T cells, or PBMCs.

This clone was found a few times. CDR3 size: 13 residues. CDR1 and CDR2 from the germline V gene are LGHNA and YNFKEQ. The V end lost 1 base, the J end lost 4 bases, and 7 bases lay between the germline ends. Study processing details: It was from reference gene primer amplification that nucleated cell counts were estimated. Assay used: immunoSEQ multiplex PCR; TCRdb lists only in-frame clones, some missing. The DNA gave D and trimming, while V, J and clone size come from that table. The profile covers about 68,000 clones, with 85% appearing a single time and approximately 23% taken by the ten largest.

The sequence came from a man aged 50 to 60 with acute or convalescent COVID-19. The sequenced sample consisted of peripheral blood. The chain couples TRBV4-2 to TRBJ1-1; the D gene is possibly TRBD1 (5 bases). Here the CDR3 DNA reads TGTGCCAGCAGCCAAGCGGGGGTCACTGAAGCTTTCTTT. Protein product: CASSQAGVTEAFF.